This entry lists 16 T cell receptor beta chains sequenced from one sample in a study of T cell repertoires in cytomegalovirus infection. These receptors' targets are unknown. TCRdb passed the reads through MiXCR, listing each CDR3 protein once. This table has approximately 300,000 distinct CDR3 sequences, 25% to 35% appearing once. Source: cultured PBMCs, taken from culture after CMV antigen stimulation. Source of these receptors: a human donor in good health (CMV status not recorded). Some clones in this sample may be carry-over from other donors' samples.

This rearrangement joins TRBV6-1 to TRBJ2-2; no definite D call. Trimming took off 0 bases at V and 7 bases at J, with 21 bases between the two ends. Germline CDR1 reads MNHNS; CDR2 reads SASEGT. The CDR3 is made up of 18 amino acids. CDR3 sequence (DNA): TGTGCCAGCAGTGAAGCGGACGGCCAACTTCCTCTACTCGGGGAGCTGTTTTTT. It is translated as CASSEADGQLPLLGELFF.

CDR3 sequence reads: CASSTGTGNAYNEQFF. In DNA, the CDR3 is TGTGCCAGCAGCACCGGGACAGGGAATGCCTACAATGAGCAGTTCTTC. The chain carries TRBV7-8 and TRBJ2-1; 9 bases align to TRBD1. CDR3 length equals 16 residues. V shed 5 bases, J shed 2 bases, and the junction held 7 bases outside the gene matches. Looked up from germline, CDR1 is SGHVS and CDR2 is FQNEAQ.

The rearrangement links TRBV5-6 to TRBJ1-4; TRBD1 aligns across 7 bases. Germline V gene lookup returns CDR1 SGHDT and CDR2 YYEEEE. The CDR3 sequence is 16 residues long. Trimming took 4 bases from V and 0 from J; bases not matched to a gene: 6. CDR3 bases: TGTGCCAGCAGCCAGACAGGGCCCACAACTAATGAAAAACTGTTTTTT. Amino acid sequence: CASSQTGPTTNEKLFF.

The chain combines TRBV7-9 with TRBJ2-3; D is perhaps TRBD1 (6 bases). V was pared by 4 bases and J by 1 base, with 18 bases between. The CDR3 covers 17 residues. From germline, CDR1 is SEHNR and CDR2 FQNEAQ (reference sequence). The CDR3 protein is CASSSLRSRTGTDTQYF. The CDR3 region has the DNA TGTGCCAGCAGCTCCCTGCGATCTAGGACAGGCACAGATACGCAGTATTTT.

The CDR3 sequence: CASSPAGERETQYF. The DNA of the CDR3 is TGCGCCAGCAGCCCAGCAGGGGAGCGAGAGACCCAGTACTTC. The rearrangement uses TRBV5-1 and TRBJ2-5; the D gene is possibly TRBD1 (6 bases). The V end lost 4 bases, the J end lost 4 bases, and 14 bases lay between the germline ends. The germline V gene encodes CDR1 SGHRS and CDR2 YFSETQ. This CDR3 is built from 14 residues.

This clonotype was picked up many times. The V call is TRBV7-7, the J call TRBJ2-5, with D maybe TRBD2 (5 bases). The CDR3 sequence is 13 residues long. Per germline, CDR1 SSHAT and CDR2 FNYEAQ (reference sequence). V was cut by 2 bases and J by 7 bases, with 11 bases left in between. CDR3 DNA sequence: TGTGCCAGCAGCTTAATCGGGGAATCGACCCAGTACTTC. It yields the protein CASSLIGESTQYF. Looking up the rest from reference TRBV7-7 and TRBJ2-5 gives the full variable domain: GAGVSQSPRYKVTKRGQDVTLRCDPISSHATLYWYQQALGQGPEFLTYFNYEAQPDKSGLPSDRFSAERPEGSISTLTIQRTEQRDSAMYRCASSLIGESTQYFGPGTRLLVL.

The gene calls are TRBV10-3 and TRBJ2-5; D unclear. Between the trimmed V and J ends, which lost 10 bases and 2 bases, there was a span of 20 bases. The length of the CDR3 is 15 residues. The V gene's germline CDR1 is ENHRY and CDR2 SYGVKD. The CDR3 DNA is TGTGCCACCCTCGCACGGACGGAATTTCAAGAGACCCAGTACTTC. It specifies CATLARTEFQETQYF.

This clonotype occurred a few times. This sequence joins TRBV24-1 and TRBJ2-1, with D unresolved. Germline CDR1 is KGHDR and CDR2 is SFDVKD. Trimming removed 5 bases at V and 0 bases at J, with 7 bases between. This CDR3 has 14 amino acids. As DNA, the CDR3 is TGTGCCACCAGTGCACTGAACTCCTACAATGAGCAGTTCTTC. Translated, it gives CATSALNSYNEQFF.

The chain employs TRBV20-1 and TRBJ2-3, with no clear D. CDR3 length equals 12 residues. Germline CDR1 is DFQATT and CDR2 is SNEGSKA (reference sequence). Trimming removed 2 bases at V and 4 bases at J, with 7 bases between. The CDR3 bases are TGCAGTGCTAGACCTACCGCAGATACGCAGTATTTT. It specifies CSARPTADTQYF.

V usage is TRBV30 and J usage is TRBJ1-2; possible D gene TRBD1, 5 bases. This CDR3 comprises 12 residues. Trimming left V 5 bases short and J 4 bases short, with 11 bases between. CDR1 is GTSNPN and CDR2 is SVGIG in the germline V gene (reference sequence). Written as DNA, the CDR3 is TGTGCCTGGTCCCAGGGAGGCTATGGCTACACCTTC. Translation: CAWSQGGYGYTF.

The V call is TRBV6-1, the J call TRBJ2-3; D not resolved. The V and J ends lost 11 bases and 1 base respectively, with 13 bases between them. Germline CDR1 MNHNS, CDR2 SASEGT. CDR3 length equals 13 residues. The CDR3 sequence is CASQLGGTDTQYF. CDR3 DNA sequence: TGTGCCTCGCAGCTCGGCGGCACAGATACGCAGTATTTT.

This chain uses TRBV19 with TRBJ1-3, with D unresolved. V was trimmed by 11 bases and J by 3 bases, leaving 14 bases between them. There are 13 residues in the CDR3. In germline, CDR1 is LNHDA, CDR2 SQIVND (reference sequence). The CDR3 loop is CAGSGPDGNTIYF. CDR3 in DNA: TGTGCCGGATCCGGCCCGGATGGAAACACCATATATTTT.

This clonotype has just a few counts. DNA of the CDR3: TGTGCCAGCAGTTACTCGTCGGGACGAAATCAGCCCCAGCATTTT. Translated, it gives CASSYSSGRNQPQHF. V and J are TRBV6-6 and TRBJ1-5; D possibly corresponds to TRBD1 (5 bases). Germline V gives CDR1 MNHNY, CDR2 SVGAGI (reference sequence). The CDR3 covers 15 residues. Trimming took off 0 bases at V and 4 bases at J, with 10 bases between the two ends.

The sample holds many counts of this clonotype. The chain combines TRBV7-3 with TRBJ1-2; maybe TRBD1 (6 bases). CDR3 size: 13 residues. CDR1 SGHTA and CDR2 FQGTGA come from the germline V gene. Trimming took 3 bases from V and 4 from J, leaving 9 bases between them. CDR3 sequence: CASSLQGFYGYTF. The CDR3 region has the DNA TGTGCCAGCAGCTTGCAGGGGTTCTATGGCTACACCTTC.

This clonotype was counted only a few times. The genes are TRBV27 and TRBJ2-1; the D gene is possibly TRBD1 (5 bases). V was trimmed by 4 bases and J by 4 bases, leaving 14 bases between them. Germline V CDR1 and CDR2: MNHEY, SMNVEV (reference sequence). The CDR3 spans 15 residues. CDR3 amino acids: CASSWSIQGYNEQFF. In DNA, the CDR3 is TGTGCCAGCAGTTGGTCGATTCAGGGATACAATGAGCAGTTCTTC.

This clonotype has a handful of counts. The chain employs TRBV20-1 and TRBJ2-5; D could derive from TRBD1 or TRBD2 (5 bases each). The ends were cut back, 2 bases at V and 5 bases at J, with 15 bases in the middle. The germline gives CDR1 DFQATT, CDR2 SNEGSKA (reference sequence). There are 14 residues in the CDR3. CDR3 in DNA: TGCAGTGCTAGACCACCGGGACGTCGGGAGACCCAGTACTTC. This sequence encodes CSARPPGRRETQYF.